This T cell receptor beta chain was captured in a study of cytotoxic CD8 clonotypes in ibrutinib-treated CLL. In the study overall: The patients comprised some twelve relapsed/refractory and some 15 treatment-naive cases, under 18 IGHV unmutated. Study conclusions and caveats: Ibrutinib response saw clonality rise, and progression saw it return toward baseline. Public clonotypes (which were uncommon) either contracted or remained stable on treatment.

Investigators sought sequencing depths of between 1 in 200,000 and 1 in 1 million T cells. Sequencing was performed with immunoSEQ multiplex PCR; in TCRdb, only in-frame clones are kept and a portion is missing. The table lists about 50,000 clones, less than 85% of them singletons. On this clone: What it binds is not known.

This clonotype originated in a human donor with chronic lymphocytic leukemia. Here the sequenced sample was PBMCs, taken after 24 months of ibrutinib treatment.

Written as DNA, the CDR3 is TGTGCCAGCAGCCAAGTTTGGCGGGAGTCCTACAATGAGCAGTTCTTC. This gives the protein CASSQVWRESYNEQFF. The chain employs TRBV14 and TRBJ2-1; 7 bases are shared with TRBD2. The germline V gene encodes CDR1 SGHDN and CDR2 FVKESK. The V gene end was trimmed by 1 base and the J gene end by 1 base; junction bases not matched to a gene: 4. The CDR3 length is 16 residues.